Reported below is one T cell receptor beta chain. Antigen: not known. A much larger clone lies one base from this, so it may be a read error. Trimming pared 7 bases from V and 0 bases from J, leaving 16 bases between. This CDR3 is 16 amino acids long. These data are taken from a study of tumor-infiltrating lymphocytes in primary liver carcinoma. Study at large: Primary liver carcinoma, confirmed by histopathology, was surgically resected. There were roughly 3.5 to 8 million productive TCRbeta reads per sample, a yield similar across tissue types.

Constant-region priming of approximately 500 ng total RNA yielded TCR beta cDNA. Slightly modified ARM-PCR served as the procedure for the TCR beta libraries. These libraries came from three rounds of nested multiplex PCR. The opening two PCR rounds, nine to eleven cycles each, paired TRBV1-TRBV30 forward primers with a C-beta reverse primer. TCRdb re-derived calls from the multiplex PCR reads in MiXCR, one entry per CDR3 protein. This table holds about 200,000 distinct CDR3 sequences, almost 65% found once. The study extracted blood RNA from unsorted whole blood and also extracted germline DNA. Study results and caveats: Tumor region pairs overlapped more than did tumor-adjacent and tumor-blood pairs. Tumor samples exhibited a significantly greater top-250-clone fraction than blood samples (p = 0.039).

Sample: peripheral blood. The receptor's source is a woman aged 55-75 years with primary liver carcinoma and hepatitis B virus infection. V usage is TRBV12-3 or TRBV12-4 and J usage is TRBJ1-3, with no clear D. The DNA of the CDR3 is TGTGCCAGCAATGTTGCATCAAGGAGCTCTGGAAACACCATATATTTT. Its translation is CASNVASRSSGNTIYF.